Listed below are T cell receptor beta chains from one sample, sequenced in a study of blood T cell repertoires in COVID-19. This table comes from immunoSEQ multiplex PCR, and its TCRdb copy is limited to in-frame clones, with some not included. The repertoire has tens of thousands of clones, about 74% of them found once; the top ten carry under 55%. The sample was peripheral blood. Receptors were obtained from a human donor in a cohort sampled during active COVID-19. The CDR3 runs from the conserved cysteine through the conserved F or W. D genes are given only for firm matches. The size of a clone is reported for some rows only, either as once, few or many, or as a class for expanded clones.

v_gene	j_gene	abundance	d_gene	CDR3aa	CDR3nt
TRBV3-1/TRBV3-2	TRBJ2-1	-	TRBD2	CASSPLTSGFYNEQFF	TGTGCCAGCAGCCCCCTGACTAGCGGATTCTACAATGAGCAGTTCTTC
TRBV5-6	TRBJ1-3	-	-	CASSLLGAHTIYF	TGTGCCAGCAGCTTGTTAGGGGCGCACACCATATATTTT
TRBV9	TRBJ1-2	-	-	CASSVSSILVGYTF	TGTGCCAGCAGCGTGTCATCCATTTTAGTTGGCTACACCTTC
TRBV6-5	TRBJ1-6	-	TRBD1	CASSRTGSSPLHF	TGTGCCAGCAGTCGGACAGGGAGCTCACCCCTCCACTTT
TRBV27	TRBJ1-6	-	TRBD1	CASSLGQGFSPLHF	TGTGCCAGCAGTTTGGGACAGGGGTTTTCACCCCTCCACTTT
TRBV9	TRBJ2-7	-	TRBD2	CASSVPGLAASYEQYF	TGTGCCAGCAGCGTCCCGGGACTAGCGGCCTCCTACGAGCAGTACTTC
TRBV7-8	TRBJ2-3	few	TRBD2	CASSGGLAGTDTQYF	TGTGCCAGCAGCGGGGGACTAGCGGGAACAGATACGCAGTATTTT
TRBV4-3	TRBJ2-2	-	-	CASSRRKSAGGNTGELFF	TGCGCCAGCAGCCGAAGGAAGTCGGCAGGTGGGAACACCGGGGAGCTGTTTTTT
TRBV4-3	TRBJ2-1	-	TRBD2	CASSPVSGRVFNEQFF	TGCGCCAGCAGCCCCGTCAGCGGGAGGGTTTTCAATGAGCAGTTCTTC
TRBV3-1/TRBV3-2	TRBJ1-5	-	-	CASKQGDQPQHF	TGTGCCAGCAAACAGGGTGATCAGCCCCAGCATTTT
TRBV6-2/TRBV6-3	TRBJ2-7	-	-	CASSYIKASSYEQYF	TGTGCCAGCAGTTACATAAAAGCGAGCTCCTACGAGCAGTACTTC
TRBV29-1	TRBJ2-3	-	TRBD2	CSVSLAGGNTQYF	TGCAGCGTTTCCCTAGCGGGAGGAAATACGCAGTATTTT
TRBV7-9	TRBJ1-2	-	-	CASSLDGRYGYTF	TGTGCCAGCAGCTTAGATGGGAGGTATGGCTACACCTTC
TRBV4-1	TRBJ2-5	-	-	CASSQNAAVSRVETQYF	TGCGCCAGCAGCCAGAACGCGGCGGTATCCAGGGTGGAGACCCAGTACTTC
TRBV18	TRBJ2-5	-	-	CASSLGLGETQYF	TGTGCCAGCTCACTGGGACTCGGAGAGACCCAGTACTTC
TRBV7-3	TRBJ2-1	-	TRBD1	CASSSGQVRKNEQFF	TGTGCCAGCAGCTCCGGACAGGTCCGGAAGAATGAGCAGTTCTTC
TRBV9	TRBJ2-2	-	-	CASSLGGTGELFF	TGTGCCAGCAGCCTCGGGGGAACCGGGGAGCTGTTTTTT
TRBV29-1	TRBJ2-5	-	-	CSVGLRSRETQYF	TGCAGCGTTGGCTTGAGGTCGCGCGAGACCCAGTACTTC
TRBV28	TRBJ2-7	-	-	CASRPDRAYEQYF	TGTGCCAGCAGGCCGGACAGAGCCTACGAGCAGTACTTC
TRBV3-1/TRBV3-2	TRBJ2-3	-	TRBD2	CASSQEVGAGGPTNTDTQYF	TGTGCCAGCAGCCAAGAGGTCGGAGCGGGAGGGCCAACGAATACAGATACGCAGTATTTT
TRBV9	TRBJ2-7	-	-	CASSVEPQRPRYF	TGTGCCAGCAGCGTAGAGCCCCAGAGACCTAGGTACTTC
TRBV4-3	TRBJ2-7	-	-	CASSQDRSYEQYF	TGCGCCAGCAGCCAAGATCGGAGCTACGAGCAGTACTTC
TRBV2	TRBJ1-5	-	TRBD1	CASSGTGGNQPQHF	TGTGCCAGCAGTGGAACAGGGGGAAATCAGCCCCAGCATTTT
TRBV28	TRBJ1-3	-	-	CASSPRLVPGNTIYF	TGTGCCAGCAGTCCACGGTTGGTACCTGGAAACACCATATATTTT
TRBV5-6	TRBJ1-2	few	-	CASSLEQGRSGYTF	TGTGCCAGCAGCTTGGAGCAGGGGAGAAGTGGCTACACCTTC
TRBV28	TRBJ2-7	-	TRBD1	CASSPGQPRKIYEQYF	TGTGCCAGCAGCCCGGGACAGCCACGAAAGATCTACGAGCAGTACTTC
TRBV15	TRBJ2-1	-	TRBD2	CATSRYYGTSGTLIGNEQFF	TGTGCCACCAGCAGATACTACGGGACTAGCGGGACCCTCATCGGCAATGAGCAGTTCTTC
TRBV28	TRBJ1-2	-	-	CASSTAGYGYTF	TGTGCCAGCAGTACTGCAGGGTATGGCTACACCTTC
TRBV6-6	TRBJ1-5	-	-	CASSYNPYSNQPQHF	TGTGCCAGCAGTTACAATCCCTATAGCAATCAGCCCCAGCATTTT
TRBV6-4	TRBJ2-3	-	-	CASSDSGGSGDTQYF	TGTGCCAGCAGTGACTCGGGGGGTTCTGGAGATACGCAGTATTTT
TRBV4-1	TRBJ2-7	-	TRBD2	CASSQVRLAGSLYEQYF	TGCGCCAGCAGCCAAGTTCGGCTAGCGGGAAGTCTCTACGAGCAGTACTTC
TRBV11-3	TRBJ2-1	few	-	CASSLGFAGEQFF	TGTGCCAGCAGCTTAGGATTCGCGGGTGAGCAGTTCTTC
TRBV11-2	TRBJ2-7	few	-	CASSLAVDLLREQYF	TGTGCCAGCAGCTTAGCGGTAGACCTACTGAGGGAGCAGTACTTC
TRBV19	TRBJ2-7	few	TRBD2	CASTPSGGSYEQYF	TGTGCCAGTACCCCTAGCGGGGGGTCCTACGAGCAGTACTTC
TRBV28	TRBJ2-2	-	-	CASSLLGLDQSNTGELFF	TGTGCCAGCAGTCTCCTTGGACTCGACCAAAGCAACACCGGGGAGCTGTTTTTT
TRBV28	TRBJ2-3	-	TRBD2	CASKTGGPPDTQYF	TGTGCCAGCAAGACGGGAGGGCCCCCAGATACGCAGTATTTT
TRBV5-1	TRBJ2-7	-	TRBD1	CASSPRQGSYEQYF	TGCGCCAGCAGCCCCCGACAGGGCTCCTACGAGCAGTACTTC